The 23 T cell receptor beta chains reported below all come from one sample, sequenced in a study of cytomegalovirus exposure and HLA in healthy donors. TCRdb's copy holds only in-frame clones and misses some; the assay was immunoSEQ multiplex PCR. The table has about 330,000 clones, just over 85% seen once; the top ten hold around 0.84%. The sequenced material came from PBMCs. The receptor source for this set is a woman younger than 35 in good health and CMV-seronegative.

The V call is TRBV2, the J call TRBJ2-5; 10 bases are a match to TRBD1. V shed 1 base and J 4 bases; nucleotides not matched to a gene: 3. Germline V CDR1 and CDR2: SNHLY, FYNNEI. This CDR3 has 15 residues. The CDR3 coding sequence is TGTGCCAGCAGTGAAGATGGGACAGGGGTAGAGACCCAGTACTTC. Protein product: CASSEDGTGVETQYF. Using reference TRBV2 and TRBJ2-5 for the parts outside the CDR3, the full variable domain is EPEVTQTPSHQVTQMGQEVILRCVPISNHLYFYWYRQILGQKVEFLVSFYNNEISEKSEIFDDQFSVERPDGSNFTLKIRSTKLEDSAMYFCASSEDGTGVETQYFGPGTRLLVL.

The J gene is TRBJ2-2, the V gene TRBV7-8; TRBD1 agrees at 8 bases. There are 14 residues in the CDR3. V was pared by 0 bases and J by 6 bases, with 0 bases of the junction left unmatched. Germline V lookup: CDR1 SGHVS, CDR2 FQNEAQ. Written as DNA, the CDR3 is TGTGCCAGCAGCTTAGCGGACAGGGCCGGGGAGCTGTTTTTT. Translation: CASSLADRAGELFF.

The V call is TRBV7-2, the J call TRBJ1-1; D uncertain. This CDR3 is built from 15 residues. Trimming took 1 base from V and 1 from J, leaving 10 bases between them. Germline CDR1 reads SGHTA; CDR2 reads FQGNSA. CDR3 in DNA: TGTGCCAGCAGCTTAGGGGTTGGGCGGAACACTGAAGCTTTCTTT. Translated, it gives CASSLGVGRNTEAFF.

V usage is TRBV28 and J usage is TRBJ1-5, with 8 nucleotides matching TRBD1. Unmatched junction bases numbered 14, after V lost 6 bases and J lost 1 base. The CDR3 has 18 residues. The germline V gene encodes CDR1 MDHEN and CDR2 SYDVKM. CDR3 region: CASRTGGDYGGSNQPQHF. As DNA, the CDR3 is TGTGCCAGCAGAACAGGGGGGGACTACGGTGGGAGCAATCAGCCCCAGCATTTT.

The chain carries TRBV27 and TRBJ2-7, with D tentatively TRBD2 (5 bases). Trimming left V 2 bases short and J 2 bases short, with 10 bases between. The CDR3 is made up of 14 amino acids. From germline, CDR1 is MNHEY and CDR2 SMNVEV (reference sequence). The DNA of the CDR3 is TGTGCCAGCAGTTTACAAGAGGGAACCTACGAGCAGTACTTC. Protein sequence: CASSLQEGTYEQYF.

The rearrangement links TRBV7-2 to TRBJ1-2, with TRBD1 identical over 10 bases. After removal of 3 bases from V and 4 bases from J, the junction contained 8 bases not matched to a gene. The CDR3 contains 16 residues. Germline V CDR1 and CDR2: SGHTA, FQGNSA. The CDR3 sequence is CASSLPPGQGSYGYTF. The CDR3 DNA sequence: TGTGCCAGCAGCTTGCCTCCGGGACAGGGGAGCTATGGCTACACCTTC.

CDR3 DNA: TGTGCCAGCAAAGATTCTAGCGGGAGCACTGAGCAGTTCTTC. Protein: CASKDSSGSTEQFF. The chain recombines TRBV6-5 with TRBJ2-1; 10 bases are a match to TRBD2. Trimming at V came to 7 bases and at J to 9 bases, leaving 9 bases not matched to a gene. CDR3 length equals 14 residues. Germline CDR1 reads MNHEY; CDR2 reads SVGAGI.

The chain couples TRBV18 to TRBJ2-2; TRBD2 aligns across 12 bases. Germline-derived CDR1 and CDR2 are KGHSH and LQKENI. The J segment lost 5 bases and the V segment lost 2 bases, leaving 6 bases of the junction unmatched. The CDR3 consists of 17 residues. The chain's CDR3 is CASSPSSGRADTGELFF. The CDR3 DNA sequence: TGTGCCAGCTCACCATCTAGCGGGAGGGCCGATACCGGGGAGCTGTTTTTT.

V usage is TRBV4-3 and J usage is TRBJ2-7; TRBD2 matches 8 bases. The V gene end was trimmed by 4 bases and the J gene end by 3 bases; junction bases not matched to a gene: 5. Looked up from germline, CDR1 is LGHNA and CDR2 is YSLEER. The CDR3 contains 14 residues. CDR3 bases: TGCGCCAGCAGCCCAGCGGGAGTAAGCTACGAGCAGTACTTC. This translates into CASSPAGVSYEQYF.

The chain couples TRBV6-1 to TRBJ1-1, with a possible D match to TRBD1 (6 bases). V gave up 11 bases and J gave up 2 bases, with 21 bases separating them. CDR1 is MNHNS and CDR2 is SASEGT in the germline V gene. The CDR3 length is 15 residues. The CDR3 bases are TGTGCCGGCGTTTCCGACGCGGGGGCAAACACTGAAGCTTTCTTT. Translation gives CAGVSDAGANTEAFF.

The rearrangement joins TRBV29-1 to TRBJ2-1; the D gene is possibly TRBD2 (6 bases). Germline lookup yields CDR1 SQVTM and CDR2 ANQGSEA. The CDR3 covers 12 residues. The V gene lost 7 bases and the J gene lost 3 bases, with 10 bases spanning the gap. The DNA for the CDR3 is TGCAGCGGGGGAGGCCTCTACAATGAGCAGTTCTTC. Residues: CSGGGLYNEQFF.

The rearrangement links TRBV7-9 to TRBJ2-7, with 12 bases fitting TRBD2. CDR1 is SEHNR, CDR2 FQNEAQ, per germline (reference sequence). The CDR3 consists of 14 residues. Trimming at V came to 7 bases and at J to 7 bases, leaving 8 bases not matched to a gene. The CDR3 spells CASTLAGGPGEQYF. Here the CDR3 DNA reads TGTGCCAGCACCCTAGCGGGAGGGCCGGGGGAGCAGTACTTC. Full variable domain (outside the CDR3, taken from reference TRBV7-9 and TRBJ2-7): DTGVSQNPRHKITKRGQNVTFRCDPISEHNRLYWYRQTLGQGPEFLTYFQNEAQLEKSRLLSDRFSAERPKGSFSTLEIQRTEQGDSAMYLCASTLAGGPGEQYFGPGTRLTVT.

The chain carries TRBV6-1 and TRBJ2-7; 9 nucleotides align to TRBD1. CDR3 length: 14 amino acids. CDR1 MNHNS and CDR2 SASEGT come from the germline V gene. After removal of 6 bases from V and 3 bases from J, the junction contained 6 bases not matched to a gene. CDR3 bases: TGTGCCAGCAGCCACGGGACAGGGTTCTACGAGCAGTACTTC. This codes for CASSHGTGFYEQYF.

The CDR3 DNA is TGTGCCAGCAGTATCACAGGGCTCCTTGGCTACACCTTC. Its protein product is CASSITGLLGYTF. The chain recombines TRBV28 with TRBJ1-2, with D perhaps matching TRBD1 (6 bases). Deletions cut 5 bases from V and 7 bases from J, with 14 bases between. CDR3 length: 13 amino acids. Germline values: CDR1 MDHEN, CDR2 SYDVKM.

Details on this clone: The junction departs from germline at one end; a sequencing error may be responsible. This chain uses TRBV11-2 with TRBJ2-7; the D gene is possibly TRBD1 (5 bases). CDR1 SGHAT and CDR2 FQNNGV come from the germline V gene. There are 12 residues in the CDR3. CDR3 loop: CASSQGETPQGF. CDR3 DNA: TGTGCCAGCAGCCAGGGTGAGACCCCTCAGGGCTTC.

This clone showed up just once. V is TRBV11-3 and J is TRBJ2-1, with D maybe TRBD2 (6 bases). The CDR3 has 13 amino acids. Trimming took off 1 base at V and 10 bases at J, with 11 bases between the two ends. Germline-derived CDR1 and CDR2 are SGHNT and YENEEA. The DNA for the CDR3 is TGTGCCAGCAGCTTAGTGCCGGGGGAGGAGCAGTTCTTC. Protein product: CASSLVPGEEQFF.

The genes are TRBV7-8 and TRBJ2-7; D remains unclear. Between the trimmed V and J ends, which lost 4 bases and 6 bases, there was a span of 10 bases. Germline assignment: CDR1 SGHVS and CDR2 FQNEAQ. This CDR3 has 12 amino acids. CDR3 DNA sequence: TGTGCCAGCAGCTACAATGTGGTCGAGCAGTACTTC. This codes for CASSYNVVEQYF.

The CDR3 bases are TGTGCCAGCAGTTCCCCAGGGACAGGGTCTCAAGAGACCCAGTACTTC. It is translated as CASSSPGTGSQETQYF. The gene calls are TRBV28 and TRBJ2-5, with 9 nucleotides matching TRBD1. This CDR3 has 16 amino acids. Trimming took 4 bases from V and 2 from J; bases not matched to a gene: 8. Looked up from germline, CDR1 is MDHEN and CDR2 is SYDVKM.

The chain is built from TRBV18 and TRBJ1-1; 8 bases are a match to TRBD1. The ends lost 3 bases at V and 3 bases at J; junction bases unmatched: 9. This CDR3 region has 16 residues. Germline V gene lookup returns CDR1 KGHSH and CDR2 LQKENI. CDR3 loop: CASSPFNPGQDTEAFF. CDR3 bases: TGTGCCAGCTCACCCTTCAATCCGGGACAGGACACTGAAGCTTTCTTT. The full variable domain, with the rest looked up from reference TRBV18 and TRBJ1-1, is NAGVMQNPRHLVRRRGQEARLRCSPMKGHSHVYWYRQLPEEGLKFMVYLQKENIIDESGMPKERFSAEFPKEGPSILRIQQVVRGDSAAYFCASSPFNPGQDTEAFFGQGTRLTVV.

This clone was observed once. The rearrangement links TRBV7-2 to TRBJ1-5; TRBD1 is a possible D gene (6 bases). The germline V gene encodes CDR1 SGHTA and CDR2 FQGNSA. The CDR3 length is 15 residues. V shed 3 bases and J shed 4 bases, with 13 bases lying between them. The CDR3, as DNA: TGTGCCAGCAGCTTCCAGGGGTTTGGGAATCAGCCCCAGCATTTT. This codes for CASSFQGFGNQPQHF.

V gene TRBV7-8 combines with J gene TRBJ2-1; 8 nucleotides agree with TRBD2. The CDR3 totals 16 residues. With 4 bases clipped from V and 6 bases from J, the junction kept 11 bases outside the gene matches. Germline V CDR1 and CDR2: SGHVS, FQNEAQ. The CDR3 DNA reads TGTGCCAGCAGCTCAACACCAGCGGGAGTAGGCAATGAGCAGTTCTTC. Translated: CASSSTPAGVGNEQFF.

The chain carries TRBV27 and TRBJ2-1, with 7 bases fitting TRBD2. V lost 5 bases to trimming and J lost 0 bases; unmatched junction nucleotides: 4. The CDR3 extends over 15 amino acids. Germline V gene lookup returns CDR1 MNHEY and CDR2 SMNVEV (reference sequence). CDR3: CASSPTSDSYNEQFF. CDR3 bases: TGTGCCAGCAGTCCCACTAGCGACTCCTACAATGAGCAGTTCTTC.

CDR3 loop: CASSLYRGLDKNIQYF. CDR3 nucleotides: TGTGCCAGCAGCTTGTACAGGGGGCTTGACAAAAACATTCAGTACTTC. The chain combines TRBV5-4 with TRBJ2-4; TRBD1 matches at 9 bases. CDR3 length: 16 amino acids. CDR1 is SGHNT, CDR2 YYREEE, per germline (reference sequence). Trimming took 1 base from V and 3 from J; bases not matched to a gene: 5.